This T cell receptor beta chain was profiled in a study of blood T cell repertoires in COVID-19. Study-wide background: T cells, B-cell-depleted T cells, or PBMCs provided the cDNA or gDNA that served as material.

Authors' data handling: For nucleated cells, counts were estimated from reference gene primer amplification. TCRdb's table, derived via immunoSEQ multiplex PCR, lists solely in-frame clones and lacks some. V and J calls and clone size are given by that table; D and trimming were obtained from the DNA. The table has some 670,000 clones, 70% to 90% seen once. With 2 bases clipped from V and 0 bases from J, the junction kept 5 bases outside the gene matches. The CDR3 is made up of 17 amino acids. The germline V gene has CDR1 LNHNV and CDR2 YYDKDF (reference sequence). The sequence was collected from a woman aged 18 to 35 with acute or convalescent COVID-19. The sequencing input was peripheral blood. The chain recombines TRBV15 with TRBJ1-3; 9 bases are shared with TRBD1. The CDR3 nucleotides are TGTGCCACCAGCAGAAACGGACAGGGGCACTCTGGAAACACCATATATTTT. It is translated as CATSRNGQGHSGNTIYF. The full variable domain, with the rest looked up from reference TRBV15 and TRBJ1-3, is DAMVIQNPRYQVTQFGKPVTLSCSQTLNHNVMYWYQQKSSQAPKLLFHYYDKDFNNEADTPDNFQSRRPNTSFCFLDIRSPGLGDTAMYLCATSRNGQGHSGNTIYFGEGSWLTVV.